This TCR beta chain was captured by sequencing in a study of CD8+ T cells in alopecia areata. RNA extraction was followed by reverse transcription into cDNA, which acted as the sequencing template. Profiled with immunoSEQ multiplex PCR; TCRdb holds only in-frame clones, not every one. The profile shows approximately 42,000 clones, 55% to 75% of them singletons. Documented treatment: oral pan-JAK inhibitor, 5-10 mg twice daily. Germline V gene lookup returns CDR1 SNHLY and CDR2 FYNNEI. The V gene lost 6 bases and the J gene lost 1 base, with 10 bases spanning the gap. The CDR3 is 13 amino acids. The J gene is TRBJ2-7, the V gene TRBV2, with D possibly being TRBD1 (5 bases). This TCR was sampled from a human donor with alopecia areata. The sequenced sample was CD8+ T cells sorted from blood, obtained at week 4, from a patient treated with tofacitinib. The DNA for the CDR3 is TGTGCCAGCAGCTCTGGGGCTTCCTACGAGCAGTACTTC. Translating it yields CASSSGASYEQYF.